These 29 T cell receptor beta chains originate from one sample sequenced in a study of cytomegalovirus exposure and HLA in healthy donors. PCR employed 60 Vbeta and 13 Jbeta primers. Generated by immunoSEQ multiplex PCR, the TCRdb table keeps only in-frame clones and is missing some. The data show about 160,000 clones, approximately 86% seen once. The sequencing input was PBMCs. All receptors derive from a woman aged 18-29 years in good health and CMV-seronegative.

This clone has only a few counts. CDR3 DNA sequence: TGCAGCGTCAGAGAGGAGGCTGGGGCCAACGTCCTGACTTTC. Encoded protein: CSVREEAGANVLTF. The J gene is TRBJ2-6, the V gene TRBV29-1, with D possibly being TRBD2 (5 bases). Trimming took 6 bases from V and 2 from J, leaving 11 bases between them. Germline V gives CDR1 SQVTM, CDR2 ANQGSEA. The CDR3 spans 14 residues.

The chain carries TRBV5-1 and TRBJ2-4, with D perhaps matching TRBD2 (5 bases). Per germline, CDR1 SGHRS and CDR2 YFSETQ. Trimming took off 0 bases at V and 9 bases at J, with 13 bases between the two ends. The CDR3 runs to 14 residues. CDR3 sequence (DNA): TGCGCCAGCAGCTTGGTGGCCAACCGGGGCATTCAGTACTTC. Encoded protein: CASSLVANRGIQYF.

The chain joins TRBV30 to TRBJ2-7; 9 bases agree with TRBD2. The trim removed 7 bases at V and 3 bases at J, leaving 4 bases unmatched. Germline CDR1 GTSNPN, CDR2 SVGIG (reference sequence). CDR3 size: 12 residues. CDR3 DNA sequence: TGTGCCTCTAGCGGGGTAAGCTACGAGCAGTACTTC. The encoded protein is CASSGVSYEQYF.

This clone came up once. V usage is TRBV2 and J usage is TRBJ2-3; D is possibly TRBD2 (7 bases). The germline V gene encodes CDR1 SNHLY and CDR2 FYNNEI. This CDR3 comprises 16 residues. V gave up 0 bases and J gave up 6 bases, with 16 bases separating them. CDR3 nucleotides: TGTGCCAGCAGTGAAGCAGGAGGGGGGGCTTGGGATACGCAGTATTTT. The encoded protein is CASSEAGGGAWDTQYF.

The chain recombines TRBV18 with TRBJ1-1; the match to TRBD1 covers 10 bases. Germline V lookup: CDR1 KGHSH, CDR2 LQKENI. Trimming took 6 bases from V and 4 from J; bases not matched to a gene: 8. This CDR3 is 15 amino acids long. CDR3 residues: CASSTMDRGFTEAFF. The CDR3 DNA sequence: TGTGCCAGCTCTACTATGGACAGGGGGTTCACTGAAGCTTTCTTT.

The gene calls are TRBV11-3 and TRBJ2-7, with 8 bases matching TRBD1. Unmatched junction bases numbered 9, after V lost 4 bases and J lost 7 bases. There are 14 residues in the CDR3. Germline CDR1 reads SGHNT; CDR2 reads YENEEA. CDR3 loop: CASSSRTGNREQYF. For the CDR3, the DNA is TGTGCCAGCAGCTCAAGGACAGGGAATAGAGAGCAGTACTTC.

The rearrangement uses TRBV20-1 and TRBJ2-7, with D tentatively TRBD1 (6 bases). V was trimmed by 5 bases and J by 7 bases, leaving 12 bases between them. CDR3 size: 11 residues. Germline loops: CDR1 DFQATT, CDR2 SNEGSKA (reference sequence). CDR3: CSALQGREQYF. CDR3 DNA: TGCAGTGCTCTACAGGGACGAGAGCAGTACTTC.

The chain joins TRBV19 to TRBJ1-5; tentatively, D is TRBD1 (5 bases). The CDR3 runs to 14 residues. V was trimmed by 5 bases and J by 6 bases, leaving 14 bases between them. CDR1 is LNHDA and CDR2 is SQIVND in the germline V gene (reference sequence). The CDR3 bases are TGTGCCAGTAGTTTTGGTGGGGCAGGTCAGCCCCAGCATTTT. Protein sequence: CASSFGGAGQPQHF.

The genes are TRBV19 and TRBJ2-7; 12 bases agree with TRBD2. This CDR3 region has 16 residues. Looked up from germline, CDR1 is LNHDA and CDR2 is SQIVND (reference sequence). Trimming at V came to 5 bases and at J to 5 bases, leaving 10 bases not matched to a gene. The CDR3 here is CASSVLAGGGRDEQYF. CDR3 DNA: TGTGCCAGTAGTGTACTAGCGGGAGGAGGACGGGACGAGCAGTACTTC.

V gene TRBV6-1 combines with J gene TRBJ2-7; D gene unclear. Trimming took off 7 bases at V and 3 bases at J, with 13 bases between the two ends. Germline V gene lookup returns CDR1 MNHNS and CDR2 SASEGT. The CDR3 has 13 residues. CDR3 DNA: TGTGCCAGCAATAGCAGAGCAAACTACGAGCAGTACTTC. This sequence encodes CASNSRANYEQYF.

CDR3 nucleotide sequence: TGCGCCAGCAGCCAAGATCTGGGTGAGGGTCAGCCCCAGCATTTT. Amino acid sequence: CASSQDLGEGQPQHF. V usage is TRBV4-1 and J usage is TRBJ1-5; no firm D call. The V end was cut by 0 bases, the J end by 6 bases, with 12 bases between. Per the germline V gene, CDR1 is MGHRA and CDR2 is YSYEKL. The CDR3 length is 15 residues.

This chain connects TRBV5-1 to TRBJ1-1, with D possibly TRBD1 on 5 matching bases. The CDR3 runs to 14 residues. V shed 1 base and J shed 6 bases, with 13 bases lying between them. CDR1 and CDR2 (germline): SGHRS, YFSETQ. CDR3 protein: CASSLLSGPAEAFF. CDR3 DNA: TGCGCCAGCAGCTTGTTATCAGGGCCCGCTGAAGCTTTCTTT.

The rearrangement joins TRBV30 to TRBJ1-1; tentative D call: TRBD1 (6 bases). The CDR3 is made up of 13 amino acids. Trimming shortened V by 7 bases and J by 1 base, and 13 bases separated the two germline ends. Germline V CDR1 and CDR2: GTSNPN, SVGIG (reference sequence). As DNA, the CDR3 is TGTGCCTTGAACAGGGCAACGAACACTGAAGCTTTCTTT. Translation gives CALNRATNTEAFF.

Regarding this clone: At one of its ends the junction is not consistent with the germline gene, which may arise from a read error. Here the CDR3 DNA reads TGTTCCAGCACCGATACATTGACACAGGTGTTATATGGCTACACCTTC. It yields the protein CSSTDTLTQVLYGYTF. The chain joins TRBV7-9 to TRBJ1-2, with a tentative D call TRBD1 (5 bases). The CDR3 is 16 amino acids. From germline, CDR1 is SEHNR and CDR2 FQNEAQ (reference sequence).

The chain is built from TRBV6-1 and TRBJ2-7; 7 nucleotides match TRBD2. Trimming removed 3 bases from V and 9 bases from J; junction bases left unmatched: 8. Looked up from germline, CDR1 is MNHNS and CDR2 is SASEGT. This CDR3 has 13 amino acids. The CDR3 is CASSEGLPSGQYF. In DNA, the CDR3 is TGTGCCAGCAGTGAGGGACTACCTTCGGGGCAGTACTTC.

J is TRBJ1-1 and V is TRBV21-1. TRBV21-1 corresponds to a pseudogene. The CDR3 covers 16 residues. As DNA, the CDR3 is TGTGCCAGCAGCACCCCCCTCGGGGGAAAGGACACTGAAGCTTTCTTT. Its translation is CASSTPLGGKDTEAFF.

The chain couples TRBV10-1 to TRBJ2-3; weak D call: TRBD1 (6 bases). This CDR3 has 15 amino acids. The V end lost 1 base, the J end lost 3 bases, and 11 bases lay between the germline ends. The germline V gene encodes CDR1 WNHNN and CDR2 SYGVQD (reference sequence). Here the CDR3 DNA reads TGCGCCAGCAGTGAGTATACAGGGAGTACAGATACGCAGTATTTT. It translates to CASSEYTGSTDTQYF.

This chain connects TRBV19 to TRBJ1-2; no definite D call. The CDR3 covers 13 residues. From germline, CDR1 is LNHDA and CDR2 SQIVND (reference sequence). Trimming cost V 10 bases and J 2 bases, with 14 bases left between them. In DNA form, the CDR3 reads TGTGCCACCTCCCGTCGAGGAAACTATGGCTACACCTTC. It is translated as CATSRRGNYGYTF.

This clone came up once. J is TRBJ2-2 and V is TRBV2; 12 nucleotides line up with TRBD1. CDR1 and CDR2 (germline): SNHLY, FYNNEI. Trimming cost V 5 bases and J 7 bases; bases outside gene matches: 8. This CDR3 is 16 amino acids long. As DNA, the CDR3 is TGTGCCAGCAGTCCCGGGACAGGGGGCGCGGGCGGGGAGCTGTTTTTT. Translation gives CASSPGTGGAGGELFF.

V is TRBV15 and J is TRBJ2-1; 9 bases align to TRBD2. CDR3 length: 17 amino acids. Germline V lookup: CDR1 LNHNV, CDR2 YYDKDF (reference sequence). J gave up 10 bases and V 0 bases, and 13 bases lay outside the gene matches. CDR3 coding DNA: TGTGCCACCAGCAGAGACCACCTTTCGAGGGCGGGGGGGGAGCAGTTCTTC. This translates into CATSRDHLSRAGGEQFF. Full variable domain (outside the CDR3, taken from reference TRBV15 and TRBJ2-1): DAMVIQNPRYQVTQFGKPVTLSCSQTLNHNVMYWYQQKSSQAPKLLFHYYDKDFNNEADTPDNFQSRRPNTSFCFLDIRSPGLGDTAMYLCATSRDHLSRAGGEQFFGPGTRLTVL.

This clone occurred once. The J gene is TRBJ2-3, the V gene TRBV7-6; the match to TRBD2 covers 9 bases. The CDR3 runs 15 residues. The V gene's germline CDR1 is SGHVS and CDR2 FNYEAQ. Trimming cost V 5 bases and J 6 bases; bases outside gene matches: 9. The CDR3 nucleotides are TGTGCCAGCAGCCCTAGTAGCGGGAGTGGTGATACGCAGTATTTT. It yields the protein CASSPSSGSGDTQYF.

This rearrangement joins TRBV20-1 to TRBJ1-1; the D is unclear. With 6 bases removed from V and 8 bases from J, the gap between germline ends came to 13 bases. Germline CDR1 reads DFQATT; CDR2 reads SNEGSKA (reference sequence). This CDR3 comprises 11 residues. In nucleotides, the CDR3 is TGCAGTGCCCGGGAGAGTACAGAAGCTTTCTTT. Translation gives CSARESTEAFF.

The genes are TRBV21-1 and TRBJ2-7; TRBD2, the D gene given by the table, was not confirmed from the DNA. TRBV21-1 is classified as a pseudogene. This CDR3 comprises 15 residues. This CDR3 reads CASSTTSGGVYEQYF. In DNA form, the CDR3 reads TGTGCCAGCAGCACTACTAGCGGGGGGGTCTACGAGCAGTACTTC.

The rearrangement uses TRBV27 and TRBJ2-1; 7 bases fit TRBD2. This CDR3 is built from 13 residues. CDR1 is MNHEY and CDR2 is SMNVEV in the germline V gene (reference sequence). V shed 8 bases and J 4 bases; nucleotides not matched to a gene: 5. The chain's CDR3 is CASGRTSYNEQFF. The CDR3 DNA reads TGTGCCAGCGGACGGACTAGTTACAATGAGCAGTTCTTC.

In this sample, this clone turned up a few times. An end of the junction differs from the germline gene, which may be a read error. V gene TRBV7-9 combines with J gene TRBJ1-2, with D unclear. Germline V lookup: CDR1 SEHNR, CDR2 FQNEAQ (reference sequence). The CDR3 runs 12 residues. CDR3: CSSSLITWGYTF. Written as DNA, the CDR3 is TGTTCCAGCAGCTTAATAACTTGGGGCTACACCTTC.

This clone showed up just a few times. V gene TRBV2 combines with J gene TRBJ2-6; D might be TRBD2 (5 bases). V lost 4 bases and J lost 3, with 7 bases in between. The length of the CDR3 is 14 residues. The V gene's germline CDR1 is SNHLY and CDR2 FYNNEI. As DNA, the CDR3 is TGTGCCAGCAGTGGGAGGAGTGGGGCCAACGTCCTGACTTTC. As protein: CASSGRSGANVLTF. The full variable domain, in which reference TRBV2 and TRBJ2-6 provide the parts outside the CDR3, is EPEVTQTPSHQVTQMGQEVILRCVPISNHLYFYWYRQILGQKVEFLVSFYNNEISEKSEIFDDQFSVERPDGSNFTLKIRSTKLEDSAMYFCASSGRSGANVLTFGAGSRLTVL.

The rearrangement joins TRBV28 to TRBJ1-6; maybe TRBD1 (6 bases). This CDR3 spans 15 amino acids. The ends were cut back, 6 bases at V and 9 bases at J, with 18 bases in the middle. The germline V gene encodes CDR1 MDHEN and CDR2 SYDVKM. CDR3 bases: TGTGCCAGCAGGCCGGCCGGGACACCTTCTTCACCCCTCCACTTT. It specifies CASRPAGTPSSPLHF.

The chain combines TRBV18 with TRBJ1-1; D is unresolved. With 6 bases removed from V and 3 bases from J, the gap between germline ends came to 23 bases. Germline CDR1 is KGHSH and CDR2 is LQKENI. The CDR3 sequence is 17 residues long. In nucleotides, the CDR3 is TGTGCCAGCTCCTACCAGTCCAGATCCGAGACTTACACTGAAGCTTTCTTT. This sequence encodes CASSYQSRSETYTEAFF.

This sequence joins TRBV27 and TRBJ2-2, with unresolved D. The V gene lost 2 bases and the J gene lost 6 bases, with 4 bases spanning the gap. Germline-derived CDR1 and CDR2 are MNHEY and SMNVEV (reference sequence). This CDR3 is 12 amino acids long. DNA for the CDR3: TGTGCCAGCAGTTTAGTCTCCGGGGAGCTGTTTTTT. As protein: CASSLVSGELFF.